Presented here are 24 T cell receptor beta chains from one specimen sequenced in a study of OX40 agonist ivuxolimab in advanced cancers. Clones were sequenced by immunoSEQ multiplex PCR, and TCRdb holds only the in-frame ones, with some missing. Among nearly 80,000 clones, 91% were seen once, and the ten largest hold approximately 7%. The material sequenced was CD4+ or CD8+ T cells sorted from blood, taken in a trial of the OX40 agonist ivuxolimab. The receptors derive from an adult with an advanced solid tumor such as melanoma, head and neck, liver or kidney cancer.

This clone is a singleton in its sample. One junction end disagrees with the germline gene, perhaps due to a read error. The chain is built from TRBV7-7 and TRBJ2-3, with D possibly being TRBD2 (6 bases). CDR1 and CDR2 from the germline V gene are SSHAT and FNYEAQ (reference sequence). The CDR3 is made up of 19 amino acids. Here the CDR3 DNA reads TGTGCTAGCAGCTTAAGGTATAAGTCCGGGGCTAGCGGCACAGATACGCAGTATTTT. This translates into CASSLRYKSGASGTDTQYF.

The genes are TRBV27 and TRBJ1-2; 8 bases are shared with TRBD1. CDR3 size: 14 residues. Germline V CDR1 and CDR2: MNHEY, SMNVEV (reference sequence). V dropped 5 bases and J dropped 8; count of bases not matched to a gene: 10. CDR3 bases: TGTGCCAGCAGTACCCCAGGGGGCTTTTGGGGCTACACCTTC. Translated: CASSTPGGFWGYTF.

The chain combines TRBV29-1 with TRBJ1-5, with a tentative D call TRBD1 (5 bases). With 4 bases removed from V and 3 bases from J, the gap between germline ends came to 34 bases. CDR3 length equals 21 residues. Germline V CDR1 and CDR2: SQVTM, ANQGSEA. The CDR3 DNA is TGCAGCGTTGGATACCCCCATGTAGGGACGCCCAAAGGGTTCGTCAATCAGCCCCAGCATTTT. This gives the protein CSVGYPHVGTPKGFVNQPQHF.

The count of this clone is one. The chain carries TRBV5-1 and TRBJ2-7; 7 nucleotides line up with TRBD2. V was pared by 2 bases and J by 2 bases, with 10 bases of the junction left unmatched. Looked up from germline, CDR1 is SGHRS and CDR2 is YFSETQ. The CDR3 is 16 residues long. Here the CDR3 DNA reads TGCGCCAGCAGCTTATCTCCTAGCGGCCAAACCTACGAGCAGTACTTC. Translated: CASSLSPSGQTYEQYF.

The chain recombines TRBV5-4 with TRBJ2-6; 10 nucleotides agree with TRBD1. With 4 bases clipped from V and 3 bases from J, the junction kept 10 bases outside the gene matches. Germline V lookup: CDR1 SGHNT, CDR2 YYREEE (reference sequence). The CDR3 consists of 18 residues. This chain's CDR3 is CASSDRDRGRFGANVLTF. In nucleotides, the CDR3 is TGTGCCAGCAGCGACCGGGACAGGGGCCGGTTTGGGGCCAACGTCCTGACTTTC.

The CDR3 nucleotides read TGTGCCAGCAGCAAACCCTTGGTTCCCCCCCCTAGAGCAGAGACCCAGTACTTC. Translated, it gives CASSKPLVPPPRAETQYF. The chain uses TRBV21-1 and TRBJ2-5; the D call of TRBD2 is as the table states it, not checked on the DNA. TRBV21-1 is a listed pseudogene. The CDR3 consists of 18 residues.

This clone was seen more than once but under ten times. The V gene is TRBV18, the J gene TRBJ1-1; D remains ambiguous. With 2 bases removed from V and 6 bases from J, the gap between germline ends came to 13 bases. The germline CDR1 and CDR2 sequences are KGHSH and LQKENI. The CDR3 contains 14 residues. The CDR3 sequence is CASSPSIGLAEAFF. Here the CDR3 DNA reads TGTGCCAGCTCACCATCTATCGGACTAGCTGAAGCTTTCTTT. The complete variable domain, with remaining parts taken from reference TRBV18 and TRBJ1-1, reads NAGVMQNPRHLVRRRGQEARLRCSPMKGHSHVYWYRQLPEEGLKFMVYLQKENIIDESGMPKERFSAEFPKEGPSILRIQQVVRGDSAAYFCASSPSIGLAEAFFGQGTRLTVV.

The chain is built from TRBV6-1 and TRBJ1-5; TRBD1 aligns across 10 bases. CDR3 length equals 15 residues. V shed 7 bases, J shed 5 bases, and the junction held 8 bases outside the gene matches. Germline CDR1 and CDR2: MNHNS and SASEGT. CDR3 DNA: TGTGCCAGCACTAACTCCGGGACAGGGGATCAGCCCCAGCATTTT. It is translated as CASTNSGTGDQPQHF.

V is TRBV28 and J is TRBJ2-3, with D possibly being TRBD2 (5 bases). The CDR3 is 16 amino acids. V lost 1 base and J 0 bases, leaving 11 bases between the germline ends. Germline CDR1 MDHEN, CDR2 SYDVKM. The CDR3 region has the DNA TGTGCCAGCAGTTTATTGAGCGGACCTAGCACAGATACGCAGTATTTT. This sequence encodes CASSLLSGPSTDTQYF. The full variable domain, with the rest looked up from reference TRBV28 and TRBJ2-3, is DVKVTQSSRYLVKRTGEKVFLECVQDMDHENMFWYRQDPGLGLRLIYFSYDVKMKEKGDIPEGYSVSREKKERFSLILESASTNQTSMYLCASSLLSGPSTDTQYFGPGTRLTVL.

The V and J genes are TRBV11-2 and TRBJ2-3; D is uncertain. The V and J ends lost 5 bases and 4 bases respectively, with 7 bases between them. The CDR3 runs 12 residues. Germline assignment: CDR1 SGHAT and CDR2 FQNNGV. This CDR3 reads CASSPVSDTQYF. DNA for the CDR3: TGTGCCAGCAGCCCCGTGTCAGATACGCAGTATTTT.

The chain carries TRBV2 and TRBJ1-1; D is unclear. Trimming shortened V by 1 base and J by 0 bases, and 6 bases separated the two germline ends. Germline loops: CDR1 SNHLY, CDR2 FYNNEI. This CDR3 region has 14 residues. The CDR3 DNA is TGTGCCAGCAGTGAAGGTGGAATGAACACTGAAGCTTTCTTT. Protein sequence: CASSEGGMNTEAFF.

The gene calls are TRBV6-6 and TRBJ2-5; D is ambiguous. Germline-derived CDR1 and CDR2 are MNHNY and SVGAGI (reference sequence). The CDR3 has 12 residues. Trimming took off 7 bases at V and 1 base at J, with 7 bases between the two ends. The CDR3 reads CASKNFQETQYF. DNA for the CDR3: TGTGCCAGCAAGAACTTCCAAGAGACCCAGTACTTC.

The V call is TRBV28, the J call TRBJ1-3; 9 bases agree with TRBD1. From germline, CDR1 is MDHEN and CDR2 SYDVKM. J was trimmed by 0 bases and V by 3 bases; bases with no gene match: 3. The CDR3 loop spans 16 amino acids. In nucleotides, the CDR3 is TGTGCCAGCAGTTTGGGGACAGGGAGCTCTGGAAACACCATATATTTT. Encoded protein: CASSLGTGSSGNTIYF.

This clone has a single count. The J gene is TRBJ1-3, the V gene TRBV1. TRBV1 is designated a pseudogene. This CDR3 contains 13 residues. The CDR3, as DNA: TGCACCAGCAGCGTAAGCTCTGGAAACACCATATATTTT. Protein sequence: CTSSVSSGNTIYF.

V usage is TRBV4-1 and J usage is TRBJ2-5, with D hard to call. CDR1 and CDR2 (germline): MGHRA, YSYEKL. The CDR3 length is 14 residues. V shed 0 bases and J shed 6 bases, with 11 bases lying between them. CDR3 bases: TGCGCCAGCAGCCAAGAGGTCTTCCAGAAGACCCAGTACTTC. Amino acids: CASSQEVFQKTQYF.

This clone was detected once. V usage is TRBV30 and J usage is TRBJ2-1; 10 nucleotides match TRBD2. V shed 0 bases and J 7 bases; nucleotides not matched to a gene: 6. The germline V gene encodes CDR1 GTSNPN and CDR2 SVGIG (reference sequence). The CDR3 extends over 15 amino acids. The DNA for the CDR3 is TGTGCCTGGAGTGTAAAAACTAGCGGGACTAATGAGCAGTTCTTC. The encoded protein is CAWSVKTSGTNEQFF.

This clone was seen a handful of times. The CDR3 region is CASLGWSSGSRNEQFF. In DNA, the CDR3 is TGTGCCTCCCTAGGGTGGTCTAGCGGGAGTAGAAATGAGCAGTTCTTC. The chain recombines TRBV30 with TRBJ2-1; 10 nucleotides agree with TRBD2. Germline CDR1 reads GTSNPN; CDR2 reads SVGIG (reference sequence). This CDR3 spans 16 amino acids. With V trimmed by 7 bases and J by 7 bases, 16 bases remained unmatched.

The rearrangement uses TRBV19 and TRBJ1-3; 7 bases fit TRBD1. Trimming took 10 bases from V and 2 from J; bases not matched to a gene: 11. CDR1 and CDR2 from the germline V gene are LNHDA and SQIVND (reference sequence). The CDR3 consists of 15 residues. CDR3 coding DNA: TGTGCCACGAGTCTAACAGGGGTGCCTGGAAACACCATATATTTT. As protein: CATSLTGVPGNTIYF.

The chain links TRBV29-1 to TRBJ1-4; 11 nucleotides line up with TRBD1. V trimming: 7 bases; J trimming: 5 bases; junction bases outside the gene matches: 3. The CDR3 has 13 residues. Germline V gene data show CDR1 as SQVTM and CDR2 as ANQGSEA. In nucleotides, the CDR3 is TGCAGCGCCCGGACAGGGGGCAATGAAAAACTGTTTTTT. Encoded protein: CSARTGGNEKLFF.

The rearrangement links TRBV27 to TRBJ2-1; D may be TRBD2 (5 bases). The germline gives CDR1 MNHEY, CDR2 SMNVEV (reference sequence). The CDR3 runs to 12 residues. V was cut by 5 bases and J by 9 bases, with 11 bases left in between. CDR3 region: CASSPGKSEQFF. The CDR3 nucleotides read TGTGCCAGCAGTCCGGGGAAGAGTGAGCAGTTCTTC.

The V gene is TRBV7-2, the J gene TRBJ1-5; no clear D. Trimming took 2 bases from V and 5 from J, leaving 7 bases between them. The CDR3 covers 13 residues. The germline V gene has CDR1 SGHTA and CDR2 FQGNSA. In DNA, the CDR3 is TGTGCCAGCAGCTTATACCCAGATCAGCCCCAGCATTTT. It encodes CASSLYPDQPQHF.

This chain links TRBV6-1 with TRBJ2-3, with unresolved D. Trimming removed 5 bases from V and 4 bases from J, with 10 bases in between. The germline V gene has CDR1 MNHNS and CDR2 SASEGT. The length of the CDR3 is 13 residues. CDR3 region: CASSKKGADTQYF. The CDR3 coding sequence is TGTGCCAGCAGTAAGAAGGGCGCAGATACGCAGTATTTT.

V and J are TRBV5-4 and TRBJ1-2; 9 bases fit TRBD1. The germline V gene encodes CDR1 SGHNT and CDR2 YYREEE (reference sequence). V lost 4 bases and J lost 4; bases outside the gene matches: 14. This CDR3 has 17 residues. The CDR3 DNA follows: TGTGCCAGCAGCCTGGGACAGGGAACGGTTTTGGGCTATGGCTACACCTTC. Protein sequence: CASSLGQGTVLGYGYTF.

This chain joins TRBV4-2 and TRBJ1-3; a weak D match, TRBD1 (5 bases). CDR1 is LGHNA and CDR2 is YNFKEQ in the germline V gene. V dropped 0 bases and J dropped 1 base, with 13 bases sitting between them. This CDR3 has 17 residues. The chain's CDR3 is CASSQEGRLTSGNTIYF. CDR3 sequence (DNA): TGTGCCAGCAGCCAAGAGGGGCGGCTGACATCTGGAAACACCATATATTTT.